This passage covers 29 T cell receptor beta chains from one sample sequenced in a study of blood T cell repertoires in COVID-19. Repertoires were generated with immunoSEQ multiplex PCR, while TCRdb's copy carries only in-frame clones and drops some. The sample has 360,000 or so clones, roughly 87% seen once. Sequencing input: peripheral blood. Receptor source: a woman aged 55-75 years with COVID-19, enrolled during active disease.

The gene calls are TRBV19 and TRBJ1-5; D uncertain. The V gene lost 4 bases and the J gene lost 4 bases, with 17 bases spanning the gap. The CDR3 covers 16 residues. From germline, CDR1 is LNHDA and CDR2 SQIVND (reference sequence). CDR3 residues: CASSTMTPAANQPQHF. The CDR3 nucleotides read TGTGCCAGTAGTACCATGACCCCCGCGGCGAATCAGCCCCAGCATTTT.

The V gene is TRBV4-1, the J gene TRBJ2-3, with 7 bases that match TRBD2. V was pared by 0 bases and J by 14 bases, with 11 bases of the junction left unmatched. The germline V gene encodes CDR1 MGHRA and CDR2 YSYEKL. The CDR3 spans 14 residues. The CDR3: CASSQERFAGVMYF. The DNA for the CDR3 is TGCGCCAGCAGCCAAGAACGCTTTGCGGGGGTAATGTATTTT.

V gene TRBV2 combines with J gene TRBJ1-1; D possibly corresponds to TRBD1 (5 bases). V lost 4 bases and J 5 bases, leaving 17 bases between the germline ends. There are 15 residues in the CDR3. CDR1 is SNHLY and CDR2 is FYNNEI in the germline V gene. The CDR3 reads CASSGALGGLTEAFF. The CDR3 DNA follows: TGTGCCAGCAGTGGGGCCCTCGGGGGGTTAACTGAAGCTTTCTTT. The full variable domain, with the rest looked up from reference TRBV2 and TRBJ1-1, is EPEVTQTPSHQVTQMGQEVILRCVPISNHLYFYWYRQILGQKVEFLVSFYNNEISEKSEIFDDQFSVERPDGSNFTLKIRSTKLEDSAMYFCASSGALGGLTEAFFGQGTRLTVV.

CDR3 sequence reads: CASSIHREASYGYTF. The CDR3 nucleotides read TGTGCCAGTAGTATCCACCGGGAAGCGAGCTATGGCTACACCTTC. The chain links TRBV19 to TRBJ1-2, with D unclear. The CDR3 covers 15 residues. Deletions cut 3 bases from V and 4 bases from J, with 15 bases between. Germline CDR1 reads LNHDA; CDR2 reads SQIVND (reference sequence).

The rearrangement joins TRBV3-1 (or the pseudogene TRBV3-2) to TRBJ1-3, with D hard to call. The CDR3 has 18 amino acids. The V gene lost 3 bases and the J gene lost 1 base, with 19 bases spanning the gap. Germline CDR1 and CDR2: LGHDT and YNNKEL (reference sequence). CDR3 sequence reads: CASSHGRLGRGSGNTIYF. In DNA, the CDR3 is TGTGCCAGCAGCCATGGGCGATTGGGTCGGGGTTCTGGAAACACCATATATTTT.

This chain uses TRBV5-1 with TRBJ1-2, with no clear D. CDR1 SGHRS and CDR2 YFSETQ come from the germline V gene. Trimming pared 0 bases from V and 5 bases from J, leaving 14 bases between. The CDR3 is 15 amino acids. The CDR3 loop reads CASSLDNIDSYGYTF. In DNA form, the CDR3 reads TGCGCCAGCAGCTTGGACAACATAGACTCATATGGCTACACCTTC.

The V call is TRBV5-5, the J call TRBJ2-7; 11 bases align to TRBD2. CDR1 is SGHKS and CDR2 is YYEKEE in the germline V gene (reference sequence). The CDR3 is made up of 17 amino acids. Losses at the gene ends were 3 bases for V and 5 bases for J; bases not matched to a gene: 13. The CDR3 spells CASSWVLGLSGGDEQYF. In DNA, the CDR3 is TGTGCCAGCAGCTGGGTCCTGGGCCTTAGCGGGGGGGACGAGCAGTACTTC.

CDR3 nucleotide sequence: TGTGCCAGCAGTAAGGGGACAGCTGGAAACACCATATATTTT. It encodes CASSKGTAGNTIYF. The rearrangement joins TRBV28 to TRBJ1-3; 7 bases are shared with TRBD1. This CDR3 comprises 14 residues. The germline V gene encodes CDR1 MDHEN and CDR2 SYDVKM. After removal of 5 bases from V and 2 bases from J, the junction contained 3 bases not matched to a gene.

Regarding this clone: At one boundary the junction diverges from the germline segment, which might be a read error. This rearrangement joins TRBV7-7 to TRBJ2-1; 11 nucleotides align to TRBD2. This CDR3 spans 16 amino acids. Germline-derived CDR1 and CDR2 are SSHAT and FNYEAQ (reference sequence). CDR3 DNA sequence: TGTGCTAGCAGCTTACTAGCGGGGGCCCCCGGGGGGGAGCAGTTCTTC. Translating it yields CASSLLAGAPGGEQFF. Full variable domain (rest looked up from reference TRBV7-7 and TRBJ2-1): GAGVSQSPRYKVTKRGQDVTLRCDPISSHATLYWYQQALGQGPEFLTYFNYEAQPDKSGLPSDRFSAERPEGSISTLTIQRTEQRDSAMYRCASSLLAGAPGGEQFFGPGTRLTVL.

The genes are TRBV7-9 and TRBJ1-1, with D unclear. V lost 6 bases and J lost 0, with 8 bases in between. The CDR3 is 13 residues long. CDR1 SEHNR and CDR2 FQNEAQ come from the germline V gene (reference sequence). The CDR3 region is CASRWHLNTEAFF. The CDR3 DNA sequence: TGTGCCAGCAGGTGGCACCTGAACACTGAAGCTTTCTTT.

The table lists this clone with a count of one. V and J are TRBV29-1 and TRBJ2-2, with 9 bases lining up with TRBD2. With V trimmed by 6 bases and J by 6 bases, 8 bases remained unmatched. The CDR3 runs to 14 residues. Germline V gives CDR1 SQVTM, CDR2 ANQGSEA. The CDR3 protein is CSVPGLASAGELFF. As DNA, the CDR3 is TGCAGCGTCCCGGGACTAGCTTCGGCCGGGGAGCTGTTTTTT.

V is TRBV7-2 and J is TRBJ1-1; D call uncertain. Trimming removed 4 bases from V and 0 bases from J, with 6 bases in between. CDR3 length equals 13 residues. CDR1 is SGHTA and CDR2 is FQGNSA in the germline V gene. The CDR3 reads CASSSLMNTEAFF. In DNA form, the CDR3 reads TGTGCCAGCAGCTCGTTAATGAACACTGAAGCTTTCTTT.

V usage is TRBV30 and J usage is TRBJ2-7, with D tentatively TRBD1 (5 bases). V lost 3 bases to trimming and J lost 6 bases, with 21 bases between them. CDR3 length: 15 residues. CDR1 GTSNPN and CDR2 SVGIG come from the germline V gene (reference sequence). For the CDR3, the DNA is TGTGCCTGGAGGAACTATAGGTGGGGCGCGACCGAGCAGTACTTC. Amino acids: CAWRNYRWGATEQYF. The full variable domain, rest sourced from reference TRBV30 and TRBJ2-7, is SQTIHQWPATLVQPVGSPLSLECTVEGTSNPNLYWYRQAAGRGLQLLFYSVGIGQISSEVPQNLSASRPQDRQFILSSKKLLLSDSGFYLCAWRNYRWGATEQYFGPGTRLTVT.

This clone appeared a few times. This chain uses TRBV28 with TRBJ1-2, with 10 bases fitting TRBD1. In germline, CDR1 is MDHEN, CDR2 SYDVKM. The junction had 11 bases not matched to a gene; V was cut back by 5 bases and J by 2 bases. CDR3 length: 17 amino acids. The DNA for the CDR3 is TGTGCCAGCAGTGACTACGACAGGGGGCGTGTCAACTATGGCTACACCTTC. This codes for CASSDYDRGRVNYGYTF.

This chain joins TRBV7-2 and TRBJ2-7; the match to TRBD1 covers 11 bases. Germline V lookup: CDR1 SGHTA, CDR2 FQGNSA. V lost 5 bases to trimming and J lost 1 base; unmatched junction nucleotides: 4. CDR3 size: 15 residues. The CDR3 nucleotides read TGTGCCAGCAGCAGGGACAGGGGGGAATCCTACGAGCAGTACTTC. It translates to CASSRDRGESYEQYF. The full variable domain, completed using reference TRBV7-2 and TRBJ2-7, is GAGVSQSPSNKVTEKGKDVELRCDPISGHTALYWYRQSLGQGLEFLIYFQGNSAPDKSGLPSDRFSAERTGGSVSTLTIQRTQQEDSAVYLCASSRDRGESYEQYFGPGTRLTVT.

This clone is a singleton in its sample. The chain uses TRBV7-3 and TRBJ2-1; 7 bases line up with TRBD2. This CDR3 comprises 15 residues. Per the germline V gene, CDR1 is SGHTA and CDR2 is FQGTGA. The J segment lost 9 bases and the V segment lost 3 bases, leaving 11 bases of the junction unmatched. Here the CDR3 reads CASSFNPAGEGEQFF. Here the CDR3 DNA reads TGTGCCAGCAGCTTTAATCCGGCGGGGGAAGGTGAGCAGTTCTTC.

In its sample, this clone was seen once. The gene calls are TRBV6-1 and TRBJ1-1; possible D gene TRBD1, 5 bases. Germline assignment: CDR1 MNHNS and CDR2 SASEGT. The ends were cut back, 1 base at V and 7 bases at J, with 10 bases in the middle. CDR3 size: 13 residues. The CDR3 loop reads CASSEGGGLEAFF. CDR3 sequence (DNA): TGTGCCAGCAGTGAAGGTGGGGGACTTGAAGCTTTCTTT.

The chain couples TRBV12-3 or TRBV12-4 to TRBJ1-5, with unresolved D. V lost 7 bases and J 3 bases, leaving 7 bases between the germline ends. This CDR3 spans 12 amino acids. The DNA for the CDR3 is TGTGCCAGCACCGTCGTCAATCAGCCCCAGCATTTT. Translated, it gives CASTVVNQPQHF.

The V gene is TRBV6-5, the J gene TRBJ1-3, with a weak D call TRBD1 (5 bases). V lost 6 bases to trimming and J lost 3 bases, with 12 bases between them. CDR1 and CDR2 from the germline V gene are MNHEY and SVGAGI. This CDR3 has 14 amino acids. DNA of the CDR3: TGTGCCAGCAGCCGGGGGACTGTTGGAAACACCATATATTTT. It specifies CASSRGTVGNTIYF.

With respect to this clone: Other DNA sequences in this specimen translate into the identical CDR3. The chain employs TRBV3-1 (or the pseudogene TRBV3-2) and TRBJ1-3, with D perhaps TRBD1 (6 bases). Between the trimmed V and J ends, which lost 3 bases and 0 bases, there was a span of 9 bases. The germline CDR1 and CDR2 sequences are LGHDT and YNNKEL (reference sequence). CDR3 length: 15 residues. The DNA for the CDR3 is TGTGCCAGCAGCCAGGGACACCTCTCTGGAAACACCATATATTTT. This translates into CASSQGHLSGNTIYF.

The CDR3 sequence is CASSPRGDNNYGYTF. The CDR3, as DNA: TGTGCCAGCTCACCCCGGGGAGATAATAACTATGGCTACACCTTC. The chain uses TRBV18 and TRBJ1-2; D is ambiguous. This CDR3 is 15 amino acids long. Germline lookup yields CDR1 KGHSH and CDR2 LQKENI. The germline V and J ends were trimmed by 3 bases and 1 base, with 12 bases remaining between them.

For the CDR3, the DNA is TGTGCCAGCAGCCTAGGGGGCGTCACTAACACAGATACGCAGTATTTT. It translates to CASSLGGVTNTDTQYF. The chain combines TRBV3-1 (or the pseudogene TRBV3-2) with TRBJ2-3; 7 bases align to TRBD1. The CDR3 sequence is 16 residues long. The V and J ends lost 4 bases and 2 bases, in that order; junction bases with no gene match: 9. Germline CDR1 is LGHDT and CDR2 is YNNKEL (reference sequence).

The rearrangement uses TRBV5-6 and TRBJ1-2; D ambiguous. This CDR3 is 14 amino acids long. CDR1 is SGHDT and CDR2 is YYEEEE in the germline V gene. The germline V and J ends were trimmed by 4 bases and 6 bases, with 16 bases remaining between them. CDR3 sequence reads: CASSIPSGRNGYTF. The DNA of the CDR3 is TGTGCCAGCAGCATCCCTTCGGGGAGGAATGGCTACACCTTC.

The chain is built from TRBV9 and TRBJ1-5, with D uncertain. The germline gives CDR1 SGDLS, CDR2 YYNGEE. There are 13 residues in the CDR3. V was shortened by 0 bases and J by 5 bases, with 6 bases between the two germline ends. The CDR3 protein is CASSVGEDQPQHF. The CDR3 nucleotides are TGTGCCAGCAGCGTAGGGGAGGATCAGCCCCAGCATTTT.

The chain links TRBV15 to TRBJ1-5; TRBD1 is a possible D gene (6 bases). V was pared by 0 bases and J by 2 bases, with 14 bases between. Germline CDR1 and CDR2: LNHNV and YYDKDF (reference sequence). This CDR3 region has 17 residues. The CDR3 region is CATSRDLRGTGNQPQHF. As DNA, the CDR3 is TGTGCCACCAGCAGAGATCTAAGGGGGACGGGCAATCAGCCCCAGCATTTT.

The V call is TRBV15, the J call TRBJ2-2, with TRBD1 identical over 8 bases. V dropped 0 bases and J dropped 7; count of bases not matched to a gene: 7. Germline assignment: CDR1 LNHNV and CDR2 YYDKDF (reference sequence). The CDR3 covers 16 residues. The CDR3 DNA is TGTGCCACCAGCAGAGATCAGGGACAGGTCCTCGGGGAGCTGTTTTTT. It translates to CATSRDQGQVLGELFF.

The V call is TRBV5-6, the J call TRBJ1-2; D is ambiguous. The CDR3 spans 14 residues. CDR1 SGHDT and CDR2 YYEEEE come from the germline V gene. Trimming took off 0 bases at V and 4 bases at J, with 10 bases between the two ends. CDR3 region: CASSLAATSYGYTF. The CDR3 nucleotides read TGTGCCAGCAGCTTGGCCGCCACCAGCTATGGCTACACCTTC.

This chain connects TRBV4-1 to TRBJ1-2; no reliable D call. The V gene's germline CDR1 is MGHRA and CDR2 YSYEKL. Trimming removed 2 bases at V and 5 bases at J, with 12 bases between. The CDR3 totals 14 residues. The CDR3 nucleotides are TGCGCCAGCAGCCAAACAGACGGCCCATATGGCTACACCTTC. Its translation is CASSQTDGPYGYTF.

V usage is TRBV24-1 and J usage is TRBJ2-2, with 7 positions matching TRBD1. V was clipped by 7 bases and J by 6 bases; unmatched bases: 10. CDR1 and CDR2 (germline): KGHDR, SFDVKD. The CDR3 is 15 residues long. CDR3 DNA sequence: TGTGCCACCAGCCACCCAGGGGGTGATGCCGGGGAGCTGTTTTTT. Protein product: CATSHPGGDAGELFF.